This T cell receptor (beta chain) originates from a study of CD8 T cells in Susac syndrome. Findings and limits, study-wide: Clonal expansion did not appear in Susac syndrome CD4+ T cell repertoires.

Random hexamers were used to reverse transcribe an amount of about 0.45 to 1 ug RNA. Across 54 Vbeta and 13 Jbeta, TCR beta CDR3 was amplified with immunoSEQ multiplex PCR. TCRdb independently ran MiXCR on the immunoSEQ multiplex PCR reads; one entry per CDR3 protein. The table records around 110,000 distinct CDR3 sequences, 96% of them present only once. Concerning this clonotype itself: Its antigen is currently unknown.

This receptor was identified in a human donor with Susac syndrome. Material for sequencing was CD4+ T cells from PBMCs.

As DNA, the CDR3 is TGTGCCAGCAGCCCCGGGACAAGATACGGGGAGCTGTTTTTT. Translating it yields CASSPGTRYGELFF. The gene calls are TRBV6-5 and TRBJ2-2; weak D call: TRBD1 (6 bases). CDR1 MNHEY and CDR2 SVGAGI come from the germline V gene. V lost 6 bases to trimming and J lost 7 bases, with 15 bases between them. CDR3 length: 14 amino acids.